This passage covers 6 T cell receptor beta chains from one sample sequenced in a study of blood T cell repertoires in COVID-19. TCRdb's table, derived via immunoSEQ multiplex PCR, lists solely in-frame clones and lacks some. The sample lists roughly 200,000 clones, 75% to 90% occurring once. Material: PBMCs or T cells enriched from blood (not recorded which). Receptor source: a man aged 25-45 years who had recovered from COVID-19.

The V and J genes are TRBV28 and TRBJ2-5, with TRBD1 matching over 9 bases. The V gene end was trimmed by 6 bases and the J gene end by 4 bases; junction bases not matched to a gene: 9. Germline values: CDR1 MDHEN, CDR2 SYDVKM. The CDR3 consists of 15 residues. The CDR3 sequence: CASSMTGGIGETQYF. The CDR3 DNA follows: TGTGCCAGCAGCATGACAGGGGGAATAGGAGAGACCCAGTACTTC.

The chain recombines TRBV7-9 with TRBJ1-1; 9 positions agree with TRBD1. In germline, CDR1 is SEHNR, CDR2 FQNEAQ (reference sequence). The CDR3 is 15 residues long. V gave up 1 base and J gave up 6 bases; unmatched junction bases: 6. The CDR3 coding sequence is TGTGCCAGCAGCTTAGGGGACAGGGTGGGAGCTGAAGCTTTCTTT. Translating gives CASSLGDRVGAEAFF.

This chain connects TRBV10-3 to TRBJ2-3, with TRBD1 identical over 7 bases. V shed 4 bases, J shed 4 bases, and the junction held 8 bases outside the gene matches. The CDR3 runs to 15 residues. The germline V gene encodes CDR1 ENHRY and CDR2 SYGVKD. The CDR3 DNA sequence: TGTGCCATCAGTGTACGAGGGGGCCAGGCAGATACGCAGTATTTT. It translates to CAISVRGGQADTQYF.

This rearrangement joins TRBV7-2 to TRBJ2-1; 7 nucleotides line up with TRBD2. Germline V gene lookup returns CDR1 SGHTA and CDR2 FQGNSA. V was pared by 5 bases and J by 0 bases, with 10 bases of the junction left unmatched. This CDR3 comprises 17 residues. CDR3: CASSPNFGGSSYNEQFF. DNA for the CDR3: TGTGCCAGCAGCCCCAACTTCGGCGGGAGCTCCTACAATGAGCAGTTCTTC.

This sequence joins TRBV4-3 and TRBJ1-6; TRBD1 aligns across 8 bases. The CDR3 runs to 16 residues. The J segment lost 5 bases and the V segment lost 1 base, leaving 4 bases of the junction unmatched. CDR1 LGHNA and CDR2 YSLEER come from the germline V gene. Written as DNA, the CDR3 is TGCGCCAGCAGCCAAGGATACAGGGGGGATAATTCACCCCTCCACTTT. It translates to CASSQGYRGDNSPLHF.

The chain couples TRBV28 to TRBJ1-2; 7 nucleotides align to TRBD1. Germline V gene sequence: CDR1 MDHEN, CDR2 SYDVKM. Losses at the gene ends were 1 base for V and 6 bases for J; bases not matched to a gene: 5. The CDR3 loop spans 14 amino acids. The chain's CDR3 is CASSLLQGGHGYTF. CDR3 nucleotides: TGTGCCAGCAGTTTATTGCAGGGGGGTCATGGCTACACCTTC.